These T cell receptor beta chains were read from a single sample in a study of T cell responses to AZD1222 COVID-19 vaccine. This table comes from immunoSEQ multiplex PCR, and its TCRdb copy is limited to in-frame clones, with some not included. Among over 100,000 clones listed, approximately 90% were seen once. This specimen consisted of peripheral blood, obtained on day 0 of AZD1222 vaccination. The receptors shown here come from an adult in good health. Each CDR3 is given with its conserved first and last residue. The D gene is left open where the match is weak. Expanded clones are given a class, and other clones once, few, many or no size at all.

TRBV13	TRBJ2-1	TRBD2	NA	TGTGCCAGCAGCTTAGGTTCCGGGACTAGGGATACTGAGCAGTTCTTC	CASSLGSGTRDTEQFF
TRBV18	TRBJ2-1	TRBD1	NA	TGTGCCAGCTCAGCGCCGGGACAGGGTTACAATGAGCAGTTCTTC	CASSAPGQGYNEQFF
TRBV28	TRBJ1-5	NA	few	TGTGCCAGCAGTCCCCAACCAAGGGAGAATCAGCCCCAGCATTTT	CASSPQPRENQPQHF
TRBV7-8	TRBJ2-7	NA	NA	TGTGCCACAGCAAATGGCCCATCCTACGAGCAGTACTTC	CATANGPSYEQYF
TRBV19	TRBJ2-7	NA	NA	TGTGCCAGTAGTATACCCGGGATCTACGAGCAGTACTTC	CASSIPGIYEQYF
TRBV5-1	TRBJ1-1	NA	NA	TGCGCCAGCAGCTTGGGGGGCACCCTTGGGACTGAAGCTTTCTTT	CASSLGGTLGTEAFF
TRBV11-1	TRBJ2-7	TRBD2	NA	TGTGCCAGCAGCTTAGGGCTAGCGGGCTACGAGCAGTACTTC	CASSLGLAGYEQYF
TRBV27	TRBJ2-3	TRBD2	NA	TGTGCCAGCAGTCCGCTCGCTAGCGGGAGTGCAGATACGCAGTATTTT	CASSPLASGSADTQYF
TRBV5-4	TRBJ2-7	NA	NA	TGTGCCAGCAGCTTGGAGGAGACGGGATGGGAGCAGTACTTC	CASSLEETGWEQYF
TRBV24-1	TRBJ2-7	TRBD2	once	TGTGCCACCAGTGATTTGGGCCACTTAGCGGGCGGGTACGAGCAGTACTTC	CATSDLGHLAGGYEQYF
TRBV3-1/TRBV3-2	TRBJ2-7	NA	NA	TGTGCCAGCAGCCCCCCGGACTCCTACGAGCAGTACTTC	CASSPPDSYEQYF
TRBV9	TRBJ1-2	NA	NA	TGTGCCAGCAGCGTAGGGGGCCTAATGGACTATGGCTACACCTTC	CASSVGGLMDYGYTF
TRBV24-1	TRBJ2-3	NA	once	TGTGCCACCGGCACGAGGGGAATCACAGATACGCAGTATTTT	CATGTRGITDTQYF
TRBV28	TRBJ2-1	NA	few	TGTGCCAGCAGTTCGCGACCGAGGAGTTCCTACAATGAGCAGTTCTTC	CASSSRPRSSYNEQFF